This record concerns one T cell receptor beta chain sequence. The data stem from a study of radiotherapy plus CTLA-4 blockade in lung cancer. Sequenced by immunoSEQ multiplex PCR; TCRdb stores in-frame clones only, minus some. The table shows around 110,000 clones, with about 80% occurring only once. This CDR3 is built from 16 residues. Unmatched junction bases numbered 7, after V lost 3 bases and J lost 0 bases. CDR1 is MDHEN, CDR2 SYDVKM, per germline. The TCR sequence derives from a human donor with non-small cell lung cancer that progressed on radiotherapy plus ipilimumab. Some clones in this sample may be carry-over from other donors' samples. This specimen was peripheral blood, taken from a patient treated with radiotherapy plus ipilimumab. The V gene is TRBV28, the J gene TRBJ2-7, with 8 bases identical to TRBD2. This CDR3 reads CASSLGGGGYSYEQYF. The CDR3 nucleotides are TGTGCCAGCAGTTTGGGAGGCGGGGGGTACTCCTACGAGCAGTACTTC.